This record looks at one T cell receptor beta chain sequence and its context. The antigen is unknown. The sample belongs to a study of blood T cells in healthy people across ages. General study results and limits: Roughly linear age-related decline in beta diversity appeared, significant by age 40.

CDR3 length equals 17 residues. Germline CDR1 reads MNHEY; CDR2 reads SVGAGI. Each donor had ten milliliters of peripheral blood drawn. PCR was performed a second time for roughly 7 to 12 cycles using a sample-barcoded 5' primer and a J-beta primer mix. Tags on each cDNA molecule came from a template-switch adaptor with 12 random nucleotides. TCRdb passed the 5' RACE reads through MiXCR, listing each CDR3 protein once. This table holds hundreds of thousands of distinct CDR3 sequences, about a quarter found once. The same data also went into a second study, on T cells of mothers and their children.

This clonotype originated in a boy younger than 10 in good health. The chain joins TRBV6-5 to TRBJ2-5; 12 bases are a match to TRBD1. With the DNA end fitting TRBJ2-1 better, the J assignment may be wrong. Sequenced sample: blood. The CDR3 is CASSYSRDRGPGNEQFF. CDR3 sequence (DNA): TGTGCCAGCAGTTACTCGCGGGACAGGGGGCCGGGGAATGAGCAGTTCTTC.